Presented here are 32 T cell receptor beta chains from one specimen sequenced in a study of neoadjuvant nivolumab and ipilimumab in lung cancer (dated by TCRdb to the early 2020s). The time point label on this specimen signifies: at surgical resection after neoadjuvant nivolumab +/- ipilimumab. The library was obtained by the immunoSEQ multiplex PCR assay. This immuneACCESS table, as held by TCRdb, lists in-frame sequences with V and J called but not all clones. Of the missing ones, under half trace to an unresolved V gene in checked studies; the others have no known cause. This sample lists around 20,000 clones; more than 65% were detected once. Jointly, the top ten make up around 7% of the sample. The specimen comprised tumor tissue, sampled after neoadjuvant nivolumab, alone or with ipilimumab, at or shortly before surgery. The receptors stem from an adult with non-small cell lung cancer.

The chain carries TRBV11-2 and TRBJ2-6; D gene uncertain. CDR1 is SGHAT, CDR2 FQNNGV, per germline. There are 15 residues in the CDR3. Trimming pared 6 bases from V and 0 bases from J, leaving 9 bases between. The CDR3 DNA reads as TGTGCCAGCAGTCGCGACACCTCTGGGGCCAACGTCCTGACTTTC. The encoded protein is CASSRDTSGANVLTF.

The rearrangement links TRBV6-5 to TRBJ1-2; D is unresolved. Trimming stripped 6 bases from V and 4 bases from J, with 15 bases between. The length of the CDR3 is 14 residues. Germline CDR1 and CDR2: MNHEY and SVGAGI. The CDR3 loop is CASSPGGESYGYTF. As DNA, the CDR3 is TGTGCCAGCAGCCCAGGTGGAGAGAGCTATGGCTACACCTTC.

The chain joins TRBV7-8 to TRBJ2-7, with D uncertain. The V gene lost 2 bases and the J gene lost 4 bases, with 9 bases spanning the gap. The CDR3 has 13 amino acids. From germline, CDR1 is SGHVS and CDR2 FQNEAQ. The CDR3 DNA is TGTGCCAGCAGCTTAAGGGTATCTTACGAGCAGTACTTC. Translating gives CASSLRVSYEQYF.

The gene calls are TRBV4-2 and TRBJ2-2; D unresolved. Trimming removed 0 bases from V and 5 bases from J, with 4 bases in between. There are 13 residues in the CDR3. CDR1 and CDR2 (germline): LGHNA, YNFKEQ. The CDR3 here is CASSQERTGELFF. CDR3 coding DNA: TGTGCCAGCAGCCAAGAAAGAACCGGGGAGCTGTTTTTT.

This chain uses TRBV13 with TRBJ1-1; D is possibly TRBD1 (6 bases). CDR1 is PRHDT and CDR2 is FYEKMQ in the germline V gene (reference sequence). V shed 1 base and J shed 6 bases, with 15 bases lying between them. The CDR3 spans 15 residues. Here the CDR3 reads CASSLAVNRAAEAFF. DNA of the CDR3: TGTGCCAGCAGCTTAGCGGTAAACAGGGCGGCTGAAGCTTTCTTT.

This chain uses TRBV29-1 with TRBJ2-7; D might be TRBD2 (5 bases). V shed 7 bases and J shed 1 base, with 11 bases lying between them. The CDR3 covers 12 residues. Looked up from germline, CDR1 is SQVTM and CDR2 is ANQGSEA. The CDR3 here is CSAGGLSYEQYF. The CDR3 bases are TGCAGCGCCGGAGGACTTTCCTACGAGCAGTACTTC.

V usage is TRBV15 and J usage is TRBJ2-2, with unresolved D. The V end was cut by 2 bases, the J end by 1 base, with 2 bases between. CDR3 length equals 13 residues. Per germline, CDR1 LNHNV and CDR2 YYDKDF (reference sequence). CDR3 region: CATSRRNTGELFF. For the CDR3, the DNA is TGTGCCACCAGCAGAAGGAACACCGGGGAGCTGTTTTTT.

CDR3 nucleotides: TGTGCCACCAGCAGAGAGGGGTTGAGAAGCTACACCTTC. As protein: CATSREGLRSYTF. The chain joins TRBV15 to TRBJ1-2; D is unresolved. V dropped 0 bases and J dropped 9 bases, with 11 bases sitting between them. The CDR3 has 13 amino acids. Germline CDR1 is LNHNV and CDR2 is YYDKDF (reference sequence).

J is TRBJ1-1 and V is TRBV28; D is ambiguous. V lost 6 bases to trimming and J lost 0 bases, with 14 bases between them. The CDR3 has 15 amino acids. Germline CDR1 is MDHEN and CDR2 is SYDVKM. CDR3 coding DNA: TGTGCCAGCAGGATCGGTGCGTGGATGAACACTGAAGCTTTCTTT. Translating gives CASRIGAWMNTEAFF.

This chain connects TRBV4-1 to TRBJ2-7; TRBD1 matches 8 bases. The junction had 9 bases not matched to a gene; V was cut back by 3 bases and J by 5 bases. CDR1 MGHRA and CDR2 YSYEKL come from the germline V gene. This CDR3 has 15 residues. CDR3 amino acids: CASSQAGGSGNEQYF. CDR3 in DNA: TGCGCCAGCAGCCAGGCAGGGGGCTCCGGTAACGAGCAGTACTTC.

The chain combines TRBV28 with TRBJ1-5, with TRBD1 matching over 7 bases. V gave up 3 bases and J gave up 5 bases; unmatched junction bases: 13. The V gene's germline CDR1 is MDHEN and CDR2 SYDVKM. The CDR3 loop spans 17 amino acids. This CDR3 is CASSFRGRRQGHQPQHF. CDR3 in DNA: TGTGCCAGCAGTTTCCGCGGGAGAAGACAGGGACATCAGCCCCAGCATTTT.

This chain connects TRBV7-9 to TRBJ1-2, with a possible D match to TRBD1 (6 bases). This CDR3 has 15 residues. Per the germline V gene, CDR1 is SEHNR and CDR2 is FQNEAQ (reference sequence). V dropped 7 bases and J dropped 4 bases, with 19 bases sitting between them. The CDR3 DNA reads TGTGCCAGCACCGCCTTAACAGGGACCCTCTATGGCTACACCTTC. Translation gives CASTALTGTLYGYTF.

This chain joins TRBV6-4 and TRBJ2-3; 12 positions agree with TRBD2. There are 15 residues in the CDR3. Germline loops: CDR1 MRHNA, CDR2 SNTAGT. V shed 4 bases, J shed 6 bases, and the junction held 5 bases outside the gene matches. The CDR3, as DNA: TGTGCCAGCAGTGCGACTAGCGGGGGAACGGATACGCAGTATTTT. Its protein is CASSATSGGTDTQYF.

The chain couples TRBV20-1 to TRBJ1-4; TRBD1 aligns across 8 bases. The CDR3 runs to 11 residues. Germline-derived CDR1 and CDR2 are DFQATT and SNEGSKA (reference sequence). V lost 6 bases to trimming and J lost 8 bases; unmatched junction nucleotides: 2. The CDR3 spells CSARTGEKLFF. DNA for the CDR3: TGCAGTGCCCGGACAGGGGAAAAACTGTTTTTT.

The chain recombines TRBV30 with TRBJ2-3; D is undetermined. CDR1 is GTSNPN and CDR2 is SVGIG in the germline V gene (reference sequence). The CDR3 spans 10 residues. V lost 0 bases, J lost 6 bases, and 1 base lay in between. For the CDR3, the DNA is TGTGCCTGGAGTGTGGATACGCAGTATTTT. It codes for CAWSVDTQYF.

This clone was observed a handful of times. The chain combines TRBV19 with TRBJ1-2, with D possibly TRBD1 on 6 matching bases. CDR1 and CDR2 from the germline V gene are LNHDA and SQIVND (reference sequence). Trimming shortened V by 10 bases and J by 11 bases, and 26 bases separated the two germline ends. This CDR3 contains 14 residues. The CDR3 nucleotides are TGTGCCATATATTCAGGGGTCGGTCTCGGGTGGTACACCTTC. Translated, it gives CAIYSGVGLGWYTF.

The chain is built from TRBV29-1 and TRBJ2-3, with 7 bases that match TRBD1. The CDR3 is 16 amino acids. V gave up 6 bases and J gave up 7 bases; unmatched junction bases: 19. The germline gives CDR1 SQVTM, CDR2 ANQGSEA. Here the CDR3 reads CSVHLDRPPFDYTQYF. The CDR3 region has the DNA TGCAGCGTACATTTGGACAGGCCTCCCTTTGACTATACGCAGTATTTT.

Only a few counts were recorded for this clone. This chain links TRBV10-3 with TRBJ2-3; a weak D match, TRBD1 (5 bases). CDR1 and CDR2 (germline): ENHRY, SYGVKD. V was pared by 0 bases and J by 0 bases, with 16 bases between. CDR3 size: 18 residues. As DNA, the CDR3 is TGTGCCATCAGTGAGTCGAGTTCAAGGGGTTCTAGCACAGATACGCAGTATTTT. Its translation: CAISESSSRGSSTDTQYF.

The chain couples TRBV19 to TRBJ2-6; D is uncertain. The CDR3 is 21 residues long. Germline assignment: CDR1 LNHDA and CDR2 SQIVND (reference sequence). V was cut by 0 bases and J by 0 bases, with 21 bases left in between. The CDR3 DNA reads as TGTGCCAGTAGTATAGATCCCCAGAGTGCCGCGTCCGTCTCTGGGGCCAACGTCCTGACTTTC. Amino acids: CASSIDPQSAASVSGANVLTF.

This clone was counted a single time. The rearrangement uses TRBV15 and TRBJ1-5; 7 nucleotides agree with TRBD1. Germline CDR1 LNHNV, CDR2 YYDKDF (reference sequence). After removal of 5 bases from V and 2 bases from J, the junction contained 6 bases not matched to a gene. The CDR3 runs to 15 residues. CDR3 DNA: TGTGCCACCAGCTCATCAGACAGGGGCAATCAGCCCCAGCATTTT. This translates into CATSSSDRGNQPQHF.

The V call is TRBV7-6, the J call TRBJ2-5, with 12 bases lining up with TRBD2. The CDR3 has 16 amino acids. Germline V gene lookup returns CDR1 SGHVS and CDR2 FNYEAQ. V shed 5 bases, J shed 2 bases, and the junction held 6 bases outside the gene matches. CDR3 in DNA: TGTGCCAGCAGCCCCAGGACTAGCGGGATTCAAGAGACCCAGTACTTC. Its protein product is CASSPRTSGIQETQYF.

The chain has TRBV10-2 and TRBJ2-5; no clear D. The CDR3 has 13 residues. V was cut by 2 bases and J by 5 bases, with 9 bases left in between. Germline V gene lookup returns CDR1 WSHSY and CDR2 SAAADI. The CDR3 DNA is TGCGCCAGCAGTGAGAACGGCATGGAGACCCAGTACTTC. Translation: CASSENGMETQYF.

V and J are TRBV7-2 and TRBJ2-7; possible D gene TRBD2, 5 bases. CDR3 length equals 12 residues. V lost 3 bases to trimming and J lost 4 bases, with 7 bases between them. Germline lookup yields CDR1 SGHTA and CDR2 FQGNSA. CDR3 region: CASSFSAYEQYF. The CDR3 DNA reads as TGTGCCAGCAGCTTTAGCGCGTACGAGCAGTACTTC.

The chain has TRBV2 and TRBJ2-1, with TRBD2 matching over 9 bases. The CDR3 consists of 18 residues. CDR1 and CDR2 from the germline V gene are SNHLY and FYNNEI. The ends lost 4 bases at V and 7 bases at J; junction bases unmatched: 17. The CDR3: CASSGHPYSGSPSNEQFF. CDR3 nucleotides: TGTGCCAGCAGTGGGCACCCTTATAGCGGGAGCCCTTCTAATGAGCAGTTCTTC.

This chain uses TRBV28 with TRBJ2-4, with 12 bases lining up with TRBD2. Trimming took 5 bases from V and 0 from J; bases not matched to a gene: 8. The CDR3 extends over 18 amino acids. Germline V gives CDR1 MDHEN, CDR2 SYDVKM. The CDR3: CASSRGLAGFLAKNIQYF. CDR3 bases: TGTGCCAGCAGTCGTGGACTAGCGGGGTTCTTAGCCAAAAACATTCAGTACTTC.

The chain employs TRBV29-1 and TRBJ2-7; 11 nucleotides match TRBD1. Germline V gene lookup returns CDR1 SQVTM and CDR2 ANQGSEA. The CDR3 contains 11 residues. V lost 6 bases to trimming and J lost 7 bases; unmatched junction nucleotides: 2. The CDR3 region has the DNA TGCAGCGTCGGGGACAGGGGGGAGCAGTACTTC. This gives the protein CSVGDRGEQYF.

This clone turned up a few times. The V gene is TRBV5-1, the J gene TRBJ2-7; D is perhaps TRBD2 (6 bases). Germline CDR1 SGHRS, CDR2 YFSETQ. The CDR3 spans 16 residues. The V and J ends lost 5 bases and 2 bases respectively, with 20 bases between them. The DNA for the CDR3 is TGCGCCAGCAGGGTTGCGGGCGGGACGCAAACCTACGAGCAGTACTTC. Residues: CASRVAGGTQTYEQYF.

V is TRBV29-1 and J is TRBJ2-1, with TRBD1 matching 7 bases. J was trimmed by 6 bases and V by 6 bases; bases with no gene match: 8. Germline lookup yields CDR1 SQVTM and CDR2 ANQGSEA. The CDR3 spans 13 residues. The CDR3 sequence is CSVARQGANEQFF. The CDR3 DNA sequence: TGCAGCGTCGCACGACAGGGAGCCAATGAGCAGTTCTTC.

The chain carries TRBV2 and TRBJ1-1; D remains unclear. The CDR3 is 15 amino acids. Germline CDR1 is SNHLY and CDR2 is FYNNEI. Trimming removed 2 bases from V and 0 bases from J, with 10 bases in between. The CDR3 DNA reads TGTGCCAGCAGTGAATGGGTAGGCTTGAACACTGAAGCTTTCTTT. Translation gives CASSEWVGLNTEAFF.

J is TRBJ2-7 and V is TRBV28; D not resolved. Germline V gives CDR1 MDHEN, CDR2 SYDVKM. The V end was cut by 6 bases, the J end by 0 bases, with 12 bases between. The CDR3 consists of 14 residues. The CDR3 DNA follows: TGTGCCAGCAGAGTCGGCCACAGCTCCTACGAGCAGTACTTC. The encoded protein is CASRVGHSSYEQYF. The full variable domain, in which reference TRBV28 and TRBJ2-7 provide the parts outside the CDR3, is DVKVTQSSRYLVKRTGEKVFLECVQDMDHENMFWYRQDPGLGLRLIYFSYDVKMKEKGDIPEGYSVSREKKERFSLILESASTNQTSMYLCASRVGHSSYEQYFGPGTRLTVT.

The chain links TRBV30 to TRBJ1-5; possibly TRBD1 for D (5 bases). The CDR3 loop spans 13 amino acids. In germline, CDR1 is GTSNPN, CDR2 SVGIG (reference sequence). Trimming took 1 base from V and 5 from J, leaving 9 bases between them. CDR3 nucleotides: TGTGCCTGGAGTGGCAGGGATTATCAGCCCCAGCATTTT. This encodes CAWSGRDYQPQHF.

This rearrangement joins TRBV7-2 to TRBJ1-1; the match to TRBD1 covers 9 bases. Germline trimming cut 4 bases from V and 7 bases from J; bases unmatched to any gene: 13. Germline V gives CDR1 SGHTA, CDR2 FQGNSA. The CDR3 is made up of 16 amino acids. This CDR3 reads CASSSGLQGALSEAFF. The DNA for the CDR3 is TGTGCCAGCAGCTCAGGGTTACAGGGGGCTCTTAGTGAAGCTTTCTTT.